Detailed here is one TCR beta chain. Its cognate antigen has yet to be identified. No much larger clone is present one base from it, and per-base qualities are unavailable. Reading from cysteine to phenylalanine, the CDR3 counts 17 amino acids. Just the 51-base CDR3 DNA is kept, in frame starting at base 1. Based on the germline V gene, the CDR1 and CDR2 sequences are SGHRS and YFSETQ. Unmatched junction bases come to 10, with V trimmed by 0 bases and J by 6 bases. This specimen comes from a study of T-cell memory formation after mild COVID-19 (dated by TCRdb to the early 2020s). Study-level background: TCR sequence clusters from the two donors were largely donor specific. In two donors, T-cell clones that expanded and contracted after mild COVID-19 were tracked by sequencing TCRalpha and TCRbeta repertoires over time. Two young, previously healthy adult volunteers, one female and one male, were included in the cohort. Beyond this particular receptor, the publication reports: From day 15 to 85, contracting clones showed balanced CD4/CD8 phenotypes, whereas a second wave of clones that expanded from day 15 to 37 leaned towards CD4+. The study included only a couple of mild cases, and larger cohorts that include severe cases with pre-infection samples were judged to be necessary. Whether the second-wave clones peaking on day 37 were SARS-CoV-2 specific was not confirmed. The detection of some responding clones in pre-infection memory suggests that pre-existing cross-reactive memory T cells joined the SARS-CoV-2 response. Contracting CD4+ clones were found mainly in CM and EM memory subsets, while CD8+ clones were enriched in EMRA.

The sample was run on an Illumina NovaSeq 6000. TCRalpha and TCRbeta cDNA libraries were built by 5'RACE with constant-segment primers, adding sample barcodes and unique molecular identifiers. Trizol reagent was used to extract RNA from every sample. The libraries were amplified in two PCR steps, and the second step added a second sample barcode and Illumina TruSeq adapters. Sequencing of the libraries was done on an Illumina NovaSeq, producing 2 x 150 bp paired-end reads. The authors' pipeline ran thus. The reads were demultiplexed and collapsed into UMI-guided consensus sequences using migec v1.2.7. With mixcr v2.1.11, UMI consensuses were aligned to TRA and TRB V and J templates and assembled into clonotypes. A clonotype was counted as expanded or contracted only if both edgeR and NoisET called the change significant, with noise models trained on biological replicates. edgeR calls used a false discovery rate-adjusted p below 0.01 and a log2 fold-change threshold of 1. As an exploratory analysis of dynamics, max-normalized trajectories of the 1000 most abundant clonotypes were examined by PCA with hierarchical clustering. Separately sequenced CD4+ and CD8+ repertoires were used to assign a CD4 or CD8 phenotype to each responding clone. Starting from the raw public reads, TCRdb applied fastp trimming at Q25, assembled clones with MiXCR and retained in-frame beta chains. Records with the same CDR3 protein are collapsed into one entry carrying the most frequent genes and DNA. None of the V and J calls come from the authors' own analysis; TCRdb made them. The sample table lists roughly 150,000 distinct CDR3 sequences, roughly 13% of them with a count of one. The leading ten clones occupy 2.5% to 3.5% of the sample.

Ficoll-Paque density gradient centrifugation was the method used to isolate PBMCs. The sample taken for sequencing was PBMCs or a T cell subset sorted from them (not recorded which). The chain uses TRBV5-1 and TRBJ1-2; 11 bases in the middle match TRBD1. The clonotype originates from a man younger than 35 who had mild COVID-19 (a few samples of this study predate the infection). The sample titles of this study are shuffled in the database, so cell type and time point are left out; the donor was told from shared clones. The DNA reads TGCGCCAGCAGCTTGGCCCCCGGGACAGGGGGAGGAAATGGCTACACCTTC. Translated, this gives CASSLAPGTGGGNGYTF. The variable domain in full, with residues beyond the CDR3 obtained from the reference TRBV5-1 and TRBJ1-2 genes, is KAGVTQTPRYLIKTRGQQVTLSCSPISGHRSVSWYQQTPGQGLQFLFEYFSETQRNKGNFPGRFSGRQFSNSRSEMNVSTLELGDSALYLCASSLAPGTGGGNGYTFGSGTRLTVV.